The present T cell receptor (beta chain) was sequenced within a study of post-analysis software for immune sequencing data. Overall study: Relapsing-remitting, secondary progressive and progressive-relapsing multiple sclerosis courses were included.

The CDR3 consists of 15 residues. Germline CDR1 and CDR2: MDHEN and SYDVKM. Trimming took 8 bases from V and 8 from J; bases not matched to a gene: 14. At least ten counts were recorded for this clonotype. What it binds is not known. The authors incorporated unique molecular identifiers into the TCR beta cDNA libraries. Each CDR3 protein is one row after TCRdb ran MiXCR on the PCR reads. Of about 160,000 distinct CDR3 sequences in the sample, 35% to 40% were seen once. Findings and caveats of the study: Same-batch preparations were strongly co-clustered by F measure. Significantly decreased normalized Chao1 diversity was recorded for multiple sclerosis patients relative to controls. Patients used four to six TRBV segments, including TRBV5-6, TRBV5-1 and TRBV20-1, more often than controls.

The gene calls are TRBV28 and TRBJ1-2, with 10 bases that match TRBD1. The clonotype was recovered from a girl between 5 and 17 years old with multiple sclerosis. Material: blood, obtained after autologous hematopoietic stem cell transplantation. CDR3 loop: CASQFTGDRGWGYTF. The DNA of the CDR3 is TGTGCCAGCCAGTTTACAGGGGACAGGGGATGGGGCTACACCTTC.